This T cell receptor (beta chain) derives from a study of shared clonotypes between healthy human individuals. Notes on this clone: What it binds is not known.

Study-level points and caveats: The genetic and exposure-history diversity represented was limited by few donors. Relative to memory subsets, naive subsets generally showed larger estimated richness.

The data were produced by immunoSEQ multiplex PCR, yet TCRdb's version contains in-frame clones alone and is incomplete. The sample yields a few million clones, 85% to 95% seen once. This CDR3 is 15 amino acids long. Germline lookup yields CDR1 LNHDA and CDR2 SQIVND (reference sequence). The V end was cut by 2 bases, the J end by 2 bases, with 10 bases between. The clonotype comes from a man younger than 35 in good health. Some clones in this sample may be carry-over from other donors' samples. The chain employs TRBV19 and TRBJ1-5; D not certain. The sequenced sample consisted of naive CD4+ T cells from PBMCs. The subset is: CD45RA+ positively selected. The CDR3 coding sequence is TGTGCCAGTAGTATATACCCGAGGGGCAATCAGCCCCAGCATTTT. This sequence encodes CASSIYPRGNQPQHF.